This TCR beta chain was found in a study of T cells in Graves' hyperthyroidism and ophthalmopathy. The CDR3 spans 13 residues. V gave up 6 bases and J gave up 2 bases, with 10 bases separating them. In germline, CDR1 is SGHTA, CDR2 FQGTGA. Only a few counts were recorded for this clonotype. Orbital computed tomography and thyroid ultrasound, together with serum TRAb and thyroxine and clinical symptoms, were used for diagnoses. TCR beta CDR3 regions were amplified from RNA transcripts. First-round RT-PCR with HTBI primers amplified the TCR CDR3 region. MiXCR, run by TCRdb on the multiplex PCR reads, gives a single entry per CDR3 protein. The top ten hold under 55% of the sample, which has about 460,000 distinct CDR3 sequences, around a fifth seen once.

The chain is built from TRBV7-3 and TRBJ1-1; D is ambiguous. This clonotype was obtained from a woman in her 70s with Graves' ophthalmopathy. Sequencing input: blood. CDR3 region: CASRSGQNTEAFF. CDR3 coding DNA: TGTGCCAGCAGAAGTGGGCAAAACACTGAAGCTTTCTTT.